The 20 T cell receptor beta chains reported below all come from one sample, sequenced in a study of shared clonotypes between healthy human individuals (dated by TCRdb to about 2020). Receptor amplification or capture employed the immunoSEQ multiplex PCR assay. TCRdb took over this immuneACCESS table, retaining in-frame rearrangements with V and J assigned. Such tables are incomplete; in checked studies, under half of the missing clones stem from an unresolved V gene, and the remainder is unexplained. This sample gives 1,500,000 or so clones in total; around 98.5% of them show up just once. Over 0.3% of the sample is taken by the ten largest. The sample was naive CD4+ T cells sorted from blood. The sample's cell subset or site label is to be understood as: CD45RA+ positively selected. The receptor set was obtained from a man aged 25 to 40 in good health.

The chain employs TRBV14 and TRBJ2-7; D is ambiguous. The CDR3 consists of 18 residues. V dropped 0 bases and J dropped 0 bases, with 18 bases sitting between them. CDR1 is SGHDN, CDR2 FVKESK, per germline. In DNA, the CDR3 is TGTGCCAGCAGCCAAGAATCTTGGGTCCAAACTTACTCCTACGAGCAGTACTTC. This codes for CASSQESWVQTYSYEQYF.

This clone was recorded only once. This sample also contains other DNA sequences that code for the same CDR3. The chain employs TRBV30 and TRBJ2-7, with D possibly TRBD2 on 5 matching bases. Trimming pared 3 bases from V and 4 bases from J, leaving 7 bases between. The CDR3 is made up of 11 amino acids. CDR1 is GTSNPN and CDR2 is SVGIG in the germline V gene (reference sequence). The CDR3 is CAWSPGYEQYF. DNA for the CDR3: TGTGCCTGGAGCCCGGGGTACGAGCAGTACTTC.

A single count supports this clone. In nucleotides, the CDR3 is TGTGCCAGCAAATTCCTAGGACAGCTGAACACCGGGGAGCTGTTTTTT. It is translated as CASKFLGQLNTGELFF. V gene TRBV2 combines with J gene TRBJ2-2, with a weak D call TRBD1 (6 bases). The germline CDR1 and CDR2 sequences are SNHLY and FYNNEI. The V end was cut by 7 bases, the J end by 1 base, with 16 bases between. This CDR3 has 16 amino acids.

This clone was found once. The chain has TRBV6-5 and TRBJ2-1; TRBD2 aligns across 8 bases. Germline trimming cut 4 bases from V and 10 bases from J; bases unmatched to any gene: 15. Germline V gives CDR1 MNHEY, CDR2 SVGAGI. The CDR3 runs 16 residues. This CDR3 reads CASSFEGTSTPGEQFF. For the CDR3, the DNA is TGTGCCAGCAGTTTCGAGGGGACTAGTACGCCTGGCGAGCAGTTCTTC.

This sequence joins TRBV12-5 and TRBJ1-1, with 8 bases that match TRBD1. The CDR3 covers 16 residues. Germline V gene lookup returns CDR1 LGHNT and CDR2 FRNRAP. Trimming removed 7 bases from V and 8 bases from J; junction bases left unmatched: 18. CDR3: CASDRTGTGNPKEAFF. CDR3 DNA sequence: TGTGCTAGTGACCGGACCGGGACAGGCAATCCGAAGGAAGCTTTCTTT. Supplemented by reference TRBV12-5 and TRBJ1-1, the full variable domain reads DARVTQTPRHKVTEMGQEVTMRCQPILGHNTVFWYRQTMMQGLELLAYFRNRAPLDDSGMPKDRFSAEMPDATLATLKIQPSEPRDSAVYFCASDRTGTGNPKEAFFGQGTRLTVV.

The chain employs TRBV30 and TRBJ2-1, with TRBD1 as a possible D gene (6 bases). There are 13 residues in the CDR3. V dropped 6 bases and J dropped 5 bases, with 14 bases sitting between them. Germline CDR1 GTSNPN, CDR2 SVGIG (reference sequence). In DNA, the CDR3 is TGTGCCTGTTATCACTGGGACAACAATGAGCAGTTCTTC. It is translated as CACYHWDNNEQFF.

This clone was counted a single time. Distinct nucleotide sequences in the sample also encode this CDR3. The V gene is TRBV18, the J gene TRBJ2-2; 11 bases fit TRBD2. The CDR3 is 17 amino acids. With V trimmed by 0 bases and J by 0 bases, 0 bases remained unmatched. The germline gives CDR1 KGHSH, CDR2 LQKENI. In DNA, the CDR3 is TGTGCCAGCTCACCACCTAGCGGGAGGGCGAACACCGGGGAGCTGTTTTTT. Amino acids: CASSPPSGRANTGELFF.

The V gene is TRBV29-1, the J gene TRBJ2-7, with D perhaps matching TRBD1 (6 bases). Germline assignment: CDR1 SQVTM and CDR2 ANQGSEA. The CDR3 is 13 residues long. The V end was cut by 4 bases, the J end by 1 base, with 11 bases between. The CDR3 DNA is TGCAGCGTTGTCAGGGGAGCTTCCTACGAGCAGTACTTC. This gives the protein CSVVRGASYEQYF.

The CDR3 DNA follows: TGCGCCAGCAGCTTGGAAGGGTGGGGAGAGACCCAGTACTTC. The encoded protein is CASSLEGWGETQYF. This chain joins TRBV5-1 and TRBJ2-5; D is undetermined. The CDR3 has 14 amino acids. V was shortened by 0 bases and J by 4 bases, with 10 bases between the two germline ends. The germline gives CDR1 SGHRS, CDR2 YFSETQ.

The chain joins TRBV29-1 to TRBJ2-7; D remains unclear. From germline, CDR1 is SQVTM and CDR2 ANQGSEA. V dropped 4 bases and J dropped 1 base, with 14 bases sitting between them. The CDR3 covers 14 residues. The CDR3 protein is CSVAGRPLSYEQYF. As DNA, the CDR3 is TGCAGCGTTGCCGGGCGGCCGTTGTCCTACGAGCAGTACTTC.

The gene calls are TRBV29-1 and TRBJ2-7; 8 bases map to TRBD1. Germline lookup yields CDR1 SQVTM and CDR2 ANQGSEA. The CDR3 contains 14 residues. The trim removed 5 bases at V and 4 bases at J, leaving 10 bases unmatched. CDR3 in amino acids: CSVFGTGLFYEQYF. In nucleotides, the CDR3 is TGCAGCGTTTTTGGGACAGGATTATTTTACGAGCAGTACTTC.

The J gene is TRBJ2-1, the V gene TRBV4-2; D is uncertain. V lost 0 bases and J lost 7, with 7 bases in between. The CDR3 is 13 amino acids. The germline CDR1 and CDR2 sequences are LGHNA and YNFKEQ. The CDR3 DNA follows: TGTGCCAGCAGCCAAGAGCGCCTGAATGAGCAGTTCTTC. Residues: CASSQERLNEQFF.

The chain is built from TRBV21-1 and TRBJ2-1. TRBV21-1 corresponds to a pseudogene. The CDR3 spans 15 residues. Here the CDR3 reads CASSKGGGPAVGQFF. The CDR3 nucleotides read TGTGCCAGCAGCAAAGGTGGCGGACCCGCCGTTGGGCAGTTCTTC.

The chain is built from TRBV19 and TRBJ1-5, with no clear D. The CDR3 length is 14 residues. The germline gives CDR1 LNHDA, CDR2 SQIVND (reference sequence). V was pared by 7 bases and J by 0 bases, with 10 bases between. CDR3 sequence reads: CASTTGYSNQPQHF. The CDR3 region has the DNA TGTGCCAGTACAACCGGATATAGCAATCAGCCCCAGCATTTT.

The J gene is TRBJ2-5, the V gene TRBV7-2; D is perhaps TRBD1 or TRBD2 (6 bases each). Germline CDR1 reads SGHTA; CDR2 reads FQGNSA. The CDR3 is 16 amino acids. The ends were cut back, 6 bases at V and 1 base at J, with 18 bases in the middle. The CDR3 loop reads CASRLKGGLRQETQYF. The CDR3 nucleotides are TGTGCCAGCAGACTCAAAGGGGGACTTCGCCAAGAGACCCAGTACTTC.

This clone occurred once. The CDR3 loop is CASSLVGGQKETQYF. The CDR3 DNA is TGCGCCAGCAGCTTGGTTGGGGGACAGAAAGAGACCCAGTACTTC. The genes are TRBV5-1 and TRBJ2-5, with 7 bases that match TRBD1. Trimming took 0 bases from V and 3 from J; bases not matched to a gene: 5. Germline-derived CDR1 and CDR2 are SGHRS and YFSETQ. The CDR3 totals 15 residues.

This clone has a single count. This chain connects TRBV28 to TRBJ1-4, with D unclear. V was trimmed by 6 bases and J by 4 bases, leaving 3 bases between them. The CDR3 has 11 amino acids. Germline V gene data show CDR1 as MDHEN and CDR2 as SYDVKM. CDR3 sequence: CASRYNEKLFF. CDR3 sequence (DNA): TGTGCCAGCAGATATAATGAAAAACTGTTTTTT.

The chain joins TRBV6-5 to TRBJ2-7; possibly TRBD1 or TRBD2 for D (5 bases each). V was pared by 0 bases and J by 2 bases, with 14 bases between. The V gene's germline CDR1 is MNHEY and CDR2 SVGAGI. CDR3 length: 16 amino acids. The CDR3 sequence: CASSYSPRGTTYEQYF. DNA of the CDR3: TGTGCCAGCAGTTACTCGCCTAGAGGGACGACCTACGAGCAGTACTTC.

This clone has only a few counts. This same CDR3 is encoded by further DNA sequences in the sample. The rearrangement links TRBV20-1 to TRBJ2-1; D unclear. Per germline, CDR1 DFQATT and CDR2 SNEGSKA (reference sequence). The CDR3 covers 10 residues. V lost 6 bases and J 6 bases, leaving 6 bases between the germline ends. Written as DNA, the CDR3 is TGCAGTGCGAGTAGCAATGAGCAGTTCTTC. Protein product: CSASSNEQFF.

This clone was recorded once. Other DNA sequences from this sample encode an identical CDR3 as well. This rearrangement joins TRBV7-9 to TRBJ2-2; 8 nucleotides align to TRBD1. Germline V gives CDR1 SEHNR, CDR2 FQNEAQ (reference sequence). The CDR3 has 15 amino acids. V lost 5 bases to trimming and J lost 2 bases; unmatched junction nucleotides: 4. The CDR3 loop is CASSLGQGNTGELFF. DNA for the CDR3: TGTGCCAGCAGCCTCGGACAGGGAAACACCGGGGAGCTGTTTTTT.